This TCR beta chain derives from a study of control samples from healthy donors and cancer patients. The CDR3 sequence is 12 residues long. Per germline, CDR1 GTSNPN and CDR2 SVGIG (reference sequence). Trimming cost V 4 bases and J 6 bases, with 13 bases left between them. Assay: immunoSEQ multiplex PCR; the TCRdb copy retains only in-frame clones and omits some. The sample carries fewer than 500,000 clones, 90% recorded once. The rearrangement uses TRBV30 and TRBJ2-7; D unresolved. Specimen: PBMCs. This sequence was found in a man aged 40-49 years with head and neck cancer. The chain's CDR3 is CAWKVNSIEQYF. The DNA of the CDR3 is TGTGCCTGGAAAGTGAATTCTATCGAGCAGTACTTC. The full variable domain, in which reference TRBV30 and TRBJ2-7 provide the parts outside the CDR3, is SQTIHQWPATLVQPVGSPLSLECTVEGTSNPNLYWYRQAAGRGLQLLFYSVGIGQISSEVPQNLSASRPQDRQFILSSKKLLLSDSGFYLCAWKVNSIEQYFGPGTRLTVT.